This T cell receptor beta chain was sequenced in a study of blood T cell repertoires in COVID-19 (dated by TCRdb to about 2020). Describing the broader study: Collaborator samples came from the United States, Italy and Spain and covered acute and convalescent phases of COVID-19. The samples were drawn from two sources: the first 160 participants of the ongoing ImmuneRACE study, and 1,200 or so subjects contributed by 6 global collaborators. Where HLA class I and class II types were available, the types were taken from metadata supplied by the sample provider, not from assay-based typing. The repertoires were released in a freely available public database intended as a resource for research on the immune response to SARS-CoV-2. Subjects who had been exposed to COVID-19, were actively infected with it, or had recovered from it provided the deeply sampled blood TCRbeta repertoires that made up the dataset. Nearly every sample came with metadata listing a de-identified subject ID, COVID-19 status, age in years and sex. The prospective study material was composed of cDNA or gDNA derived from T cells, B-cell-depleted T cells, or PBMCs. Beyond this particular receptor, the publication reports: Clinical and demographic metadata were provided uncurated, with the amount varying by source and participant.

Each collaborating institution followed its own protocols to collect whole blood in K2EDTA tubes. Collaborator samples were shipped for TCRbeta analysis as frozen whole blood, isolated PBMCs, or DNA extracted from either sample type. Remarks on this clone: What antigen it recognizes has not been identified. Within one base of it there is no much larger clone, and no base qualities were kept.

The immunoSEQ Assay, a bias-controlled multiplex PCR, was used to amplify TCRbeta CDR3 regions from genomic DNA. Turning to the authors' computational methods: The number of nucleated cells in each sample was estimated by amplification of reference gene primers within the assay. To quantify the absolute abundance of each unique TCRbeta CDR3 rearrangement, sequence reads were collapsed and filtered. For each sample, productive Simpson clonality was calculated as the square root of Simpson's diversity index over productive rearrangements. TCRdb holds this immuneACCESS table with in-frame rearrangements only. Some clones are missing; in checked studies, unresolved V genes explain under half, and the rest has no known cause. Clone size and V and J calls were adopted from that table, with D and trimming inferred from the DNA. Recorded for this sample are 200,000 to 300,000 clones; approximately 80% of them occurred a single time. The leading ten clones occupy less than 5% of the sample.

V is trimmed back by 2 bases and J by 6 bases, and the junction contains 1 base that no gene match accounts for. The CDR3 sequence holds 14 residues, the cysteine and phenylalanine included. Kept here is only the CDR3 DNA, which spans 42 bases and is read in frame from base 1. CDR1 is given as SGHVS and CDR2 as FNYEAQ, both from the germline V gene. The chain joins TRBV7-6 to TRBJ2-3; TRBD2 matches 11 bases in the middle. Sequences were obtained from peripheral blood. The source is a man between 60 and 75 years old with acute or convalescent COVID-19. The bases are TGTGCCAGCAGCTTACCTAGCGGGGGGGATACGCAGTATTTT. The translation is CASSLPSGGDTQYF.